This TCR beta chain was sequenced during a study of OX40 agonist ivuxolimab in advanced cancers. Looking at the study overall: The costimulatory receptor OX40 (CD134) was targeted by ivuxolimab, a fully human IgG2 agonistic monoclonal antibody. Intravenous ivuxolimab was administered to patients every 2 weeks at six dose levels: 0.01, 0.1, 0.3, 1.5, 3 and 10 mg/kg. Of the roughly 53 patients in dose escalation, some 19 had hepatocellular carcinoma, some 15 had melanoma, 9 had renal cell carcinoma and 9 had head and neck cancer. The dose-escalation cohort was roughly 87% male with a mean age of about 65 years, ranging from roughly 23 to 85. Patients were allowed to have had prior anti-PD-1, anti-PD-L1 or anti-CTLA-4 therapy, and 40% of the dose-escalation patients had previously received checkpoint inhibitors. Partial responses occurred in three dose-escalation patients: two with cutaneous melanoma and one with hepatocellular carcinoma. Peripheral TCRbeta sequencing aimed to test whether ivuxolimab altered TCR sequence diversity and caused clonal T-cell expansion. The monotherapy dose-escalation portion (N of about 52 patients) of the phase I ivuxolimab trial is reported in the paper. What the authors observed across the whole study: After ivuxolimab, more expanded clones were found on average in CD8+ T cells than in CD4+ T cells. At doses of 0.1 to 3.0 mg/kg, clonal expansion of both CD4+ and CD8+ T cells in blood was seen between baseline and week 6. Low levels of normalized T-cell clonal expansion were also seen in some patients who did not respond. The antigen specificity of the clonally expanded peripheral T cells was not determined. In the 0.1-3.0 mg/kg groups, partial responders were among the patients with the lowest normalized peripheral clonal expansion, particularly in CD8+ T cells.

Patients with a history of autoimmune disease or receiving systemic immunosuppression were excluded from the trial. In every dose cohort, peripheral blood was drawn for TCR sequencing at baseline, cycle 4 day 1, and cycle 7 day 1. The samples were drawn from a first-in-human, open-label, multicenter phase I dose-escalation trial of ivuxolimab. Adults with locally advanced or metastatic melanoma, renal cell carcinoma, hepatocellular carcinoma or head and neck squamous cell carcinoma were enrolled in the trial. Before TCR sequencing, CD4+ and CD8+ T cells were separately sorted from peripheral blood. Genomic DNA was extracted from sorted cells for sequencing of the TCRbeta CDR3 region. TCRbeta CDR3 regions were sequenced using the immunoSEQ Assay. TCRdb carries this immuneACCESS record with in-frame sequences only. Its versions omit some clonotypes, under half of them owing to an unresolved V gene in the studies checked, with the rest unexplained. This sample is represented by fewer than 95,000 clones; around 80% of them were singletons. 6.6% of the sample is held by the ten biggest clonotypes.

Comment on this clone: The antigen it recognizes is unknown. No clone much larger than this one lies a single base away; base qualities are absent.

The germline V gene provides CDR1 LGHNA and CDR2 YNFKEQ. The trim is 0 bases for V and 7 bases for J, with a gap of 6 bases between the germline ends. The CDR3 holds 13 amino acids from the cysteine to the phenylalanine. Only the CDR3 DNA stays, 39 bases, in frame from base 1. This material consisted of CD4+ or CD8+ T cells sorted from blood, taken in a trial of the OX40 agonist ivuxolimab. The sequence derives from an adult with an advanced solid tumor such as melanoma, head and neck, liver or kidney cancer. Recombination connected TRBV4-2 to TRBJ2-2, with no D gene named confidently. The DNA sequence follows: TGTGCCAGCAGCCAAGACTCCGACGGGGAGCTGTTTTTT. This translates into CASSQDSDGELFF.